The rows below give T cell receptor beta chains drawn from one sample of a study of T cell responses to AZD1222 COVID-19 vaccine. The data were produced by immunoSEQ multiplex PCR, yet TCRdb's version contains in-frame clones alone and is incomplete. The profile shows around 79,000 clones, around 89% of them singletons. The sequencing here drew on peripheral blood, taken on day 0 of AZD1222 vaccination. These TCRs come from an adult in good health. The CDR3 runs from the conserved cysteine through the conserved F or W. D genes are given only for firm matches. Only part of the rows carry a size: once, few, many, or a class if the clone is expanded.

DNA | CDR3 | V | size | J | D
TGTGCCATCAGTTTTCCGGGACAGGGGGCCCACGAGCAGTACTTC | CAISFPGQGAHEQYF | TRBV10-3 | NA | TRBJ2-7 | TRBD1
TGTGCCAGCAGCTCAAGGGACACCCCTGAAGCTTTCTTT | CASSSRDTPEAFF | TRBV7-9 | NA | TRBJ1-1 | NA
TGTGCCAGCAGCCAGGGTTCTTTAGGACCCTACGAGCAGTACTTC | CASSQGSLGPYEQYF | TRBV6-6 | NA | TRBJ2-7 | NA
TGTGCCAGCAACCCCGGAATCGGCGTCACCACAGATACGCAGTATTTT | CASNPGIGVTTDTQYF | TRBV27 | NA | TRBJ2-3 | NA
TGCAGCGTTGAAGATAAGGGGGCTTATGGCTACACCTTC | CSVEDKGAYGYTF | TRBV29-1 | NA | TRBJ1-2 | TRBD1
TGTGCCAGCAGCCTCGGACTAGCGGGAGAAGAGACCCAGTACTTC | CASSLGLAGEETQYF | TRBV7-3 | NA | TRBJ2-5 | TRBD2
TGTGCCAGCAGCCCCAGGGATACTAATGAAAAACTGTTTTTT | CASSPRDTNEKLFF | TRBV13 | NA | TRBJ1-4 | NA
TGTGCCAGCAGCTTGGGACTGCAGAACACTGAAGCTTTCTTT | CASSLGLQNTEAFF | TRBV5-6 | NA | TRBJ1-1 | NA
TGTGCCACCGGCGAGGGACCGCGAACCGGGGAGCTGTTTTTT | CATGEGPRTGELFF | TRBV24-1 | NA | TRBJ2-2 | NA
TGTGCCAGCAGAACAGGGGTCTCTGGGGCCAACGTCCTGACTTTC | CASRTGVSGANVLTF | TRBV11-1 | NA | TRBJ2-6 | TRBD1
TGTGCCAGTAGTCTTTGGATAGGACAGACCTACGAGCAGTACTTC | CASSLWIGQTYEQYF | TRBV19 | NA | TRBJ2-7 | NA
TGTGCCAGCAGCCAGGGGACAGGGCTCGAGCAGTACTTC | CASSQGTGLEQYF | TRBV14 | NA | TRBJ2-7 | TRBD1
TGTGCCAGCAGCGTTTCGACTAGCCCCTACGAGCAGTACTTC | CASSVSTSPYEQYF | TRBV9 | NA | TRBJ2-7 | TRBD2
TGTGCCAGCACCGGGGGGAGGGGCACTGAAGCTTTCTTT | CASTGGRGTEAFF | TRBV28 | NA | TRBJ1-1 | NA
TGCGCCAGCAGCCAACCAGGGGAATACGAGCAGTACTTC | CASSQPGEYEQYF | TRBV4-1 | many | TRBJ2-7 | NA
TGTGCCAGCAGCGCCCAAATAAAGGGGGCCTCCTACAATGAGCAGTTCTTC | CASSAQIKGASYNEQFF | TRBV5-8 | NA | TRBJ2-1 | TRBD1
TGTGCCAGCAGCAAGGACAGGGACCAGCCCCAGCATTTT | CASSKDRDQPQHF | TRBV5-4 | NA | TRBJ1-5 | TRBD1
TGTGCCAGCAGCTTGGTGGGCGTCAATCAGCCCCAGCATTTT | CASSLVGVNQPQHF | TRBV5-8 | once | TRBJ1-5 | NA
TGTGCCAGCAGTTACTCGGTTGTCTACAATGAGCAGTTCTTC | CASSYSVVYNEQFF | TRBV6-6 | few | TRBJ2-1 | NA
TGTGCCAGCAGCTTCCGGCTAGCGGGCAGTTCCAATGAGCAGTTCTTC | CASSFRLAGSSNEQFF | TRBV11-2 | NA | TRBJ2-1 | TRBD2
TGTGCCTGGAGTGGGGGCAGGGGGAGCAATCAGCCCCAGCATTTT | CAWSGGRGSNQPQHF | TRBV30 | NA | TRBJ1-5 | TRBD1
TGTGCCAGCAACCTAAGGGGGACTAGCGGAGAGACCCAGTACTTC | CASNLRGTSGETQYF | TRBV27 | NA | TRBJ2-5 | TRBD2
TGTGCCAGCAGTTCCTACAGGTCGGACACTGAAGCTTTCTTT | CASSSYRSDTEAFF | TRBV28 | NA | TRBJ1-1 | NA
TGTGCCAGCAGCAAAGCGGCTAGATGGTTCGGCAATGAGCAGTTCTTC | CASSKAARWFGNEQFF | TRBV21-1 | NA | TRBJ2-1 | NA
TGTGCCAGCAGTCCACGACAGGGGACGACCTACGAGCAGTACTTC | CASSPRQGTTYEQYF | TRBV2 | NA | TRBJ2-7 | TRBD1
TGTGCCAGCAGGGATGCCGGGACTAGCGGGACCCAGCAGTACTTC | CASRDAGTSGTQQYF | TRBV7-9 | few | TRBJ2-7 | TRBD2
TGTGCCAGCAGCTTAGGGGGGTTTCCGGATCAGCCCCAGCATTTT | CASSLGGFPDQPQHF | TRBV7-8 | once | TRBJ1-5 | NA
TGTGCCAGCAGCTTAGATCCGGGAAGATCACCCCTCCACTTT | CASSLDPGRSPLHF | TRBV11-2 | NA | TRBJ1-6 | NA
TGTGCCAGCAGCTCCCTCCAACTAGCGGACTCCTACGAGCAGTACTTC | CASSSLQLADSYEQYF | TRBV7-9 | NA | TRBJ2-7 | TRBD2
TGTGCCAGCAGCCAAGATCGGACTATCGGGGGAGGTGCCGGGGAGCTGTTTTTT | CASSQDRTIGGGAGELFF | TRBV4-2 | NA | TRBJ2-2 | NA
TGCGCCAGCAGCCAAGATAACGTTCGTTCGGCGGCTGAGCAGTTCTTC | CASSQDNVRSAAEQFF | TRBV4-1 | NA | TRBJ2-1 | NA
TGCGCCAGCAGTGAGTCGGGGGGGGATCAGCCCCAGCATTTT | CASSESGGDQPQHF | TRBV10-1 | NA | TRBJ1-5 | NA
TGTGCCAGCAGTTCTGGACTAAACGAGCAGTACTTC | CASSSGLNEQYF | TRBV28 | NA | TRBJ2-7 | NA
TGTGCCAGCAGCTTAGTGGGAGCGGGGATTTCGAACACCGGGGAGCTGTTTTTT | CASSLVGAGISNTGELFF | TRBV7-9 | once | TRBJ2-2 | TRBD2
TGTGCCAGCAGCGACGGACTAGCGGGGCTGGAGTGGGAGACCCAGTACTTC | CASSDGLAGLEWETQYF | TRBV6-2/TRBV6-3 | NA | TRBJ2-5 | TRBD2
TGTGCCAGCACAAACTCCAGGGGGCTTTACGAGCAGTACTTC | CASTNSRGLYEQYF | TRBV6-5 | NA | TRBJ2-7 | TRBD1
TGTGCCAGCAGCTATCAGGGGAACACTGAAGCTTTCTTT | CASSYQGNTEAFF | TRBV5-5 | NA | TRBJ1-1 | NA
TGTGCCAGTAGTATAGATCAGGGGAGCTCCTACAATGAGCAGTTCTTC | CASSIDQGSSYNEQFF | TRBV19 | NA | TRBJ2-1 | NA
TGTGCCACCAGTGATCCGACAGGGCCGGGAGGTGAGCAGTTCTTC | CATSDPTGPGGEQFF | TRBV24-1 | NA | TRBJ2-1 | NA
TGTGCCAGCAGCCGCAGGGTCGCTAATGAAAAACTGTTTTTT | CASSRRVANEKLFF | TRBV14 | NA | TRBJ1-4 | NA
TGTGCCATCGCCCCGGCGGGGAATCAGCCCCAGCATTTT | CAIAPAGNQPQHF | TRBV10-3 | NA | TRBJ1-5 | NA
TGCAGTGCAGATCGCGCGGATGAGCAGTTCTTC | CSADRADEQFF | TRBV20-1 | NA | TRBJ2-1 | NA
TGTGCCACCAGTGACGCCTACGAGCAGTACTTC | CATSDAYEQYF | TRBV24-1 | NA | TRBJ2-7 | NA
TGTGCCAGCAGACAGGGGGCTGAAGAAAAACTGTTTTTT | CASRQGAEEKLFF | TRBV28 | NA | TRBJ1-4 | TRBD1
TGTGCCAGCAGGAGGCGACAGGGGATGAACACTGAAGCTTTCTTT | CASRRRQGMNTEAFF | TRBV6-5 | NA | TRBJ1-1 | TRBD1
TGTGCCAGCAGTTGGACGGCGAACACTAGCACAGATACGCAGTATTTT | CASSWTANTSTDTQYF | TRBV21-1 | medium-sized | TRBJ2-3 | NA
TGTGCCAGCAGCTTGCCGGGACTGTCCGGAGGGGCCAACGTCCTGACTTTC | CASSLPGLSGGANVLTF | TRBV5-6 | NA | TRBJ2-6 | NA
TGTGCCAGCAGTTACTATGCGCCCTATCATAGCAATCAGCCCCAGCATTTT | CASSYYAPYHSNQPQHF | TRBV6-2/TRBV6-3 | few | TRBJ1-5 | NA
TGCGCCAGCAGCACCGGACAGGGGAACACCGGGGAGCTGTTTTTT | CASSTGQGNTGELFF | TRBV5-1 | NA | TRBJ2-2 | TRBD1
TGTGCCAGCAGTTACTCTTTCGGAAACATTCAGTACTTC | CASSYSFGNIQYF | TRBV6-5 | once | TRBJ2-4 | NA
TGTGCCATCGAGAGTGGCGGGAGGGCCGGCAATGAGCAGTTCTTC | CAIESGGRAGNEQFF | TRBV2 | NA | TRBJ2-1 | TRBD2
TGTGCCAGCAGCGAGGGGGGGAAGGGACAGCCCCAGCATTTT | CASSEGGKGQPQHF | TRBV6-5 | NA | TRBJ1-5 | NA
TGCGCCAGCAGCCAAGATCCGACAATTGGAAACACCATATATTTT | CASSQDPTIGNTIYF | TRBV4-1 | NA | TRBJ1-3 | NA